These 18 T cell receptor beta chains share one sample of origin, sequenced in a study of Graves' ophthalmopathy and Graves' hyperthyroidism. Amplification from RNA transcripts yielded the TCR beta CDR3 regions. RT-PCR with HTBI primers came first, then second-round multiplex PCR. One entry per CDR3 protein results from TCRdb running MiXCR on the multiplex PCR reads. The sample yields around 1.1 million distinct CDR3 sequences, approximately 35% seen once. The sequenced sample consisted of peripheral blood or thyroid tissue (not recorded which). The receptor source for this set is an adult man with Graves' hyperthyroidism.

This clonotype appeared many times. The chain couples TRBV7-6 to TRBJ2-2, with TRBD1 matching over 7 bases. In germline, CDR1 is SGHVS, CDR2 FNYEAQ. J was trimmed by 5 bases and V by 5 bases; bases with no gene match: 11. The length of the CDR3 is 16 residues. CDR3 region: CASSQGVAGQTGELFF. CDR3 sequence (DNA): TGTGCCAGCAGCCAGGGGGTGGCAGGGCAAACCGGGGAGCTGTTTTTT.

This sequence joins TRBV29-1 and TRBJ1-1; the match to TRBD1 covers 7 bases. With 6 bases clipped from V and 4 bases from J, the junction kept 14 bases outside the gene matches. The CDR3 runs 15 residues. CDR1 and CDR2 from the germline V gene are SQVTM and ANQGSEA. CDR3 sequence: CSVSRGGGDGTEAFF. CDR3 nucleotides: TGCAGCGTATCGCGGGGAGGGGGCGATGGCACTGAAGCTTTCTTT.

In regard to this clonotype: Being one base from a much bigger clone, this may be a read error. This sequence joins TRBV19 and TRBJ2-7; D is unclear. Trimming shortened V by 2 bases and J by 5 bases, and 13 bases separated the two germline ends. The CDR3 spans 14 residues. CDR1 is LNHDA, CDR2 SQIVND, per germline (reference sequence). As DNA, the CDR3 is TGTGCCAGTAGTATAACGGCCAGTCAGGACGAGCAGTACTTC. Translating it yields CASSITASQDEQYF.

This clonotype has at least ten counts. The CDR3 protein is CAIRGDRGYEQYF. CDR3 bases: TGTGCCATCAGGGGTGACAGGGGGTACGAGCAGTACTTC. The rearrangement uses TRBV10-3 and TRBJ2-7; 9 bases fit TRBD1. CDR3 length equals 13 residues. J gave up 4 bases and V 6 bases, and 4 bases lay outside the gene matches. From germline, CDR1 is ENHRY and CDR2 SYGVKD.

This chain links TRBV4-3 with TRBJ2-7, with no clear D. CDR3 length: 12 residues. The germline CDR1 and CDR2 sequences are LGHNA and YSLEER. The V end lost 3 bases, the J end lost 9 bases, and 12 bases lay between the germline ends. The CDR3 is CASSHYSATQYF. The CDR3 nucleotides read TGCGCCAGCAGCCATTATTCGGCGACGCAGTACTTC.

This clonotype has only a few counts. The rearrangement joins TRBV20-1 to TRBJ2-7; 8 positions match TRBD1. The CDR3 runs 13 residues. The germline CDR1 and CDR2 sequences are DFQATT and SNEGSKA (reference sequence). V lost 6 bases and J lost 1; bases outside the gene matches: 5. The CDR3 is CSAAGQGSYEQYF. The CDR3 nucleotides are TGCAGTGCGGCTGGACAGGGATCCTACGAGCAGTACTTC.

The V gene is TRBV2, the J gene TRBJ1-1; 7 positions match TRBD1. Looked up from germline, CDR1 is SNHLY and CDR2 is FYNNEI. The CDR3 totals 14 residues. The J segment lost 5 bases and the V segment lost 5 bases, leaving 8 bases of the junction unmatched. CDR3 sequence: CASSPQGSRTEAFF. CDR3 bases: TGTGCCAGCAGTCCACAGGGGTCGAGGACTGAAGCTTTCTTT.

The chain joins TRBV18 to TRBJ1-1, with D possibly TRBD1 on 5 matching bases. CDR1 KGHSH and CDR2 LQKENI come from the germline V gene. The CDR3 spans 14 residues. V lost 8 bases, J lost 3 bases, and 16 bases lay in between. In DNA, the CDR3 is TGTGCCAGCATCCGTCGGGGGGATGACACTGAAGCTTTCTTT. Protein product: CASIRRGDDTEAFF.

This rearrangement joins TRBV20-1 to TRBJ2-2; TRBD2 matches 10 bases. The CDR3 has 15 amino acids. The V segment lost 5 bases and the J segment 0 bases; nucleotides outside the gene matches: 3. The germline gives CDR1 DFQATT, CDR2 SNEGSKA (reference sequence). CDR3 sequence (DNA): TGCAGTGCTGGAGCGGGAGGGGCGAACACCGGGGAGCTGTTTTTT. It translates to CSAGAGGANTGELFF.

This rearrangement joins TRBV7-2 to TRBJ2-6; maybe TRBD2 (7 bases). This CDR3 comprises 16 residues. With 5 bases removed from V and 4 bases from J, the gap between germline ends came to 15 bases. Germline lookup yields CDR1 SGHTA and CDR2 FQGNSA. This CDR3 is CASSLNRGAGANVLTF. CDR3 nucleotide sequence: TGTGCCAGCAGCCTCAACCGGGGGGCCGGGGCCAACGTCCTGACTTTC.

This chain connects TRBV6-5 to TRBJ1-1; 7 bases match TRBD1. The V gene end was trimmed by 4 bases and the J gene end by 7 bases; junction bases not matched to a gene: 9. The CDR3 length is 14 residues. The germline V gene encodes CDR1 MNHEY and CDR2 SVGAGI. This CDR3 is CASSFLQGRSEAFF. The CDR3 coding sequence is TGTGCCAGCAGTTTCCTACAGGGGCGGAGTGAAGCTTTCTTT.

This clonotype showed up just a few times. CDR3 nucleotide sequence: TGTGCCACCAGCAGGGACAGGACTAATGAAGAGACCCAGTACTTC. Protein sequence: CATSRDRTNEETQYF. V gene TRBV15 combines with J gene TRBJ2-5; possibly TRBD1 for D (7 bases). Trimming took off 3 bases at V and 3 bases at J, with 14 bases between the two ends. The CDR3 runs to 15 residues. The V gene's germline CDR1 is LNHNV and CDR2 YYDKDF (reference sequence).

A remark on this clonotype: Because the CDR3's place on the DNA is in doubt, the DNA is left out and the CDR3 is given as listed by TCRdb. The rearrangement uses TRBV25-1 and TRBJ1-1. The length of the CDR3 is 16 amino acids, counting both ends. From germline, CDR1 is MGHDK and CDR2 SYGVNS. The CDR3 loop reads CAICSAPDGLSTEAFF.

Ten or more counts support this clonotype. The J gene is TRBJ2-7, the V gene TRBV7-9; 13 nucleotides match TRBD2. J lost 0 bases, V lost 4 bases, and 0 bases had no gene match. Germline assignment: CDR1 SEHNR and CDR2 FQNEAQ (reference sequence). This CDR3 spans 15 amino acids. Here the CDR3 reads CASSWTSGGSYEQYF. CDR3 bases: TGTGCCAGCAGCTGGACTAGCGGGGGCTCCTACGAGCAGTACTTC.

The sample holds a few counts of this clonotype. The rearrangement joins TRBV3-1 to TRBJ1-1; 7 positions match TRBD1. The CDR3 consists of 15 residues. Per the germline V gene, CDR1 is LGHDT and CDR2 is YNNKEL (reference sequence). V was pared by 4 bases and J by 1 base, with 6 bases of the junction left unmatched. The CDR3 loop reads CASSRPDRPNTEAFF. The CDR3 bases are TGTGCCAGCAGCCGGCCGGACAGGCCGAACACTGAAGCTTTCTTT.

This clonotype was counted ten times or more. The CDR3 DNA follows: TGTGCCAGCAGCCAAGCACAGGGGCCTCAGCCCCAGCATTTT. Translating it yields CASSQAQGPQPQHF. The gene calls are TRBV4-2 and TRBJ1-5; 7 bases agree with TRBD1. Germline V gene sequence: CDR1 LGHNA, CDR2 YNFKEQ. This CDR3 is 14 amino acids long. V lost 1 base to trimming and J lost 6 bases; unmatched junction nucleotides: 3.

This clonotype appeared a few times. CDR3 sequence (DNA): TGTGCCAGTAGTCTCCGGGGGGGCTCGAACACCGGGGAGCTGTTTTTT. As protein: CASSLRGGSNTGELFF. The rearrangement uses TRBV19 and TRBJ2-2; 8 nucleotides agree with TRBD2. CDR3 size: 16 residues. Germline V gene sequence: CDR1 LNHDA, CDR2 SQIVND (reference sequence). After removal of 5 bases from V and 0 bases from J, the junction contained 5 bases not matched to a gene.

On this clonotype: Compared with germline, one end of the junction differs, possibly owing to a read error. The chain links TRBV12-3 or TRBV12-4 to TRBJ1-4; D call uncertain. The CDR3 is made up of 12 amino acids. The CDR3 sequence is CASSFLGGKLVF. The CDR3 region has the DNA TGTGCCAGCAGTTTTCTGGGTGGGAAACTGGTTTTT.